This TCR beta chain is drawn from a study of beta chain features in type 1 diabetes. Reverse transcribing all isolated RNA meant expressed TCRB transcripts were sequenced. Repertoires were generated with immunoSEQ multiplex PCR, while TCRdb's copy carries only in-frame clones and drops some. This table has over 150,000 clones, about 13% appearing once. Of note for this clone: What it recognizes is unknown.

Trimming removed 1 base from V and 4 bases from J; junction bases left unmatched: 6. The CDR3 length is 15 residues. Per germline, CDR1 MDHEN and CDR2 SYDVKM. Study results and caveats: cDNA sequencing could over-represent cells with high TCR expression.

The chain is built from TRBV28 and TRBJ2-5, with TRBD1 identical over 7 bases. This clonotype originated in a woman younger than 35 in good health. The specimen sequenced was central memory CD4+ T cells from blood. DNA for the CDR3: TGTGCCAGCAGTTTATCTGGGACAGTGACAGAGACCCAGTACTTC. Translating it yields CASSLSGTVTETQYF.